The subject of this entry is one TCR beta chain. J gave up 4 bases and V 5 bases, and 3 bases lay outside the gene matches. Per germline, CDR1 SQVTM and CDR2 ANQGSEA. The CDR3 loop spans 13 amino acids. The data were obtained in a study of blood T cell repertoires in COVID-19. Study in general: Samples taken during acute and convalescent COVID-19 were collected in the United States, Italy and Spain. Nucleic acid was either cDNA or gDNA, and it came from T cells, B-cell-depleted T cells, or PBMCs.

Original analysis: The assay estimated nucleated cells by amplifying reference gene primers. TCRdb keeps only in-frame clones here, not all; method: immunoSEQ multiplex PCR. That table furnishes V, J and clone size, whereas the DNA furnished D and trimming. The table has approximately 98,000 clones, more than 65% seen once. The rearrangement uses TRBV29-1 and TRBJ1-1; 11 bases are shared with TRBD1. The sequenced sample was peripheral blood. This receptor was taken from a woman older than 75 with acute or convalescent COVID-19. CDR3 protein: CSVRTGGGTEAFF. CDR3 DNA: TGCAGCGTTAGGACAGGGGGCGGCACTGAAGCTTTCTTT.